These 25 T cell receptor beta chains were all obtained from the same sample, sequenced in a study of glioma-infiltrating T cells after dendritic cell vaccination. Time point noted: after dendritic cell vaccination, including at tumor progression/relapse. The method was immunoSEQ multiplex PCR; TCRdb's version includes in-frame clones alone and lacks a portion of them. The repertoire holds 85,000 to 100,000 clones, with roughly 80% as singletons. The sample in question was blood, obtained after dendritic cell vaccination. These TCRs come from a human donor with glioblastoma.

The chain joins TRBV19 to TRBJ1-1, with D possibly TRBD1 on 6 matching bases. This CDR3 is 14 amino acids long. Deletions cut 7 bases from V and 1 base from J, with 13 bases between. Germline values: CDR1 LNHDA, CDR2 SQIVND (reference sequence). CDR3 nucleotide sequence: TGTGCCAGTACTATTCCGGACAGGAACACTGAAGCTTTCTTT. Amino acids: CASTIPDRNTEAFF.

The chain recombines TRBV30 with TRBJ2-5; 9 nucleotides line up with TRBD2. Germline assignment: CDR1 GTSNPN and CDR2 SVGIG (reference sequence). Germline trimming cut 0 bases from V and 4 bases from J; bases unmatched to any gene: 6. The CDR3 consists of 15 residues. The chain's CDR3 is CAWSVRLAVGETQYF. The CDR3 region has the DNA TGTGCCTGGAGTGTGAGACTAGCGGTGGGAGAGACCCAGTACTTC.

The rearrangement joins TRBV7-9 to TRBJ2-7, with 9 nucleotides matching TRBD2. Losses at the gene ends were 5 bases for V and 7 bases for J; bases not matched to a gene: 9. In germline, CDR1 is SEHNR, CDR2 FQNEAQ (reference sequence). CDR3 length: 14 residues. This CDR3 reads CASSPKAGGWEQYF. The CDR3 DNA follows: TGTGCCAGCAGCCCCAAAGCGGGAGGATGGGAGCAGTACTTC.

V usage is TRBV5-6 and J usage is TRBJ2-3; 8 nucleotides match TRBD2. V lost 4 bases to trimming and J lost 4 bases; unmatched junction nucleotides: 5. This CDR3 spans 14 amino acids. Looked up from germline, CDR1 is SGHDT and CDR2 is YYEEEE. CDR3 coding DNA: TGTGCCAGCAGCGGGCCGGGGGGGCCAGATACGCAGTATTTT. Translated, it gives CASSGPGGPDTQYF.

This chain links TRBV7-9 with TRBJ2-7; tentatively, D is TRBD2 (5 bases). Trimming took off 5 bases at V and 4 bases at J, with 21 bases between the two ends. CDR1 and CDR2 from the germline V gene are SEHNR and FQNEAQ (reference sequence). The CDR3 extends over 16 amino acids. DNA for the CDR3: TGTGCCAGCAGCCCCCTGGGAGTCGGGAACCCATACGAGCAGTACTTC. It encodes CASSPLGVGNPYEQYF. The entire variable domain, with the rest obtained from reference TRBV7-9 and TRBJ2-7, is as follows: DTGVSQNPRHKITKRGQNVTFRCDPISEHNRLYWYRQTLGQGPEFLTYFQNEAQLEKSRLLSDRFSAERPKGSFSTLEIQRTEQGDSAMYLCASSPLGVGNPYEQYFGPGTRLTVT.

V usage is TRBV28 and J usage is TRBJ2-1; 10 bases map to TRBD2. The CDR3 has 14 amino acids. Germline lookup yields CDR1 MDHEN and CDR2 SYDVKM. Unmatched junction bases numbered 5, after V lost 5 bases and J lost 7 bases. CDR3 DNA sequence: TGTGCCAGCAGTCTAGCGGGAGTAGTAAATGAGCAGTTCTTC. This codes for CASSLAGVVNEQFF. The variable domain in full, with the rest retrieved from reference TRBV28 and TRBJ2-1, is DVKVTQSSRYLVKRTGEKVFLECVQDMDHENMFWYRQDPGLGLRLIYFSYDVKMKEKGDIPEGYSVSREKKERFSLILESASTNQTSMYLCASSLAGVVNEQFFGPGTRLTVL.

The chain has TRBV9 and TRBJ2-7; a possible D gene is TRBD2 (5 bases). This CDR3 has 15 residues. Germline loops: CDR1 SGDLS, CDR2 YYNGEE. Trimming stripped 2 bases from V and 1 base from J, with 13 bases between. The CDR3 spells CASSVGVGKSYEQYF. In DNA, the CDR3 is TGTGCCAGCAGCGTCGGGGTGGGAAAATCCTACGAGCAGTACTTC.

This clone occurred once. V usage is TRBV6-5 and J usage is TRBJ2-5, with TRBD2 matching 10 bases. V shed 7 bases and J 2 bases; nucleotides not matched to a gene: 7. CDR1 is MNHEY and CDR2 is SVGAGI in the germline V gene. This CDR3 spans 15 amino acids. The CDR3, as DNA: TGTGCCAGCACCTGGACTAGCGGTCAACAAGAGACCCAGTACTTC. This gives the protein CASTWTSGQQETQYF.

V gene TRBV4-2 combines with J gene TRBJ2-1, with 10 nucleotides matching TRBD1. V gave up 1 base and J gave up 6 bases; unmatched junction bases: 12. Germline lookup yields CDR1 LGHNA and CDR2 YNFKEQ. The CDR3 totals 18 residues. The CDR3, as DNA: TGTGCCAGCAGCCAAGGCACCGGGACAGGGGCGACCCCCAATGAGCAGTTCTTC. Protein sequence: CASSQGTGTGATPNEQFF.

V usage is TRBV2 and J usage is TRBJ2-1; 8 nucleotides line up with TRBD1. CDR1 SNHLY and CDR2 FYNNEI come from the germline V gene. The J segment lost 8 bases and the V segment lost 0 bases, leaving 3 bases of the junction unmatched. CDR3 size: 14 residues. The CDR3 DNA reads as TGTGCCAGCAGTGAAGCGGGCAGGGGGCATGAGCAGTTCTTC. The encoded protein is CASSEAGRGHEQFF. Full variable domain (remainder filled in from reference TRBV2 and TRBJ2-1): EPEVTQTPSHQVTQMGQEVILRCVPISNHLYFYWYRQILGQKVEFLVSFYNNEISEKSEIFDDQFSVERPDGSNFTLKIRSTKLEDSAMYFCASSEAGRGHEQFFGPGTRLTVL.

The CDR3, as DNA: TGTGCCAGCAGTTACTGGCAGGGGAATACTTTCTTT. This translates into CASSYWQGNTFF. The rearrangement joins TRBV6-5 to TRBJ1-1, with D perhaps matching TRBD1 (6 bases). With 1 base removed from V and 12 bases from J, the gap between germline ends came to 12 bases. There are 12 residues in the CDR3. Germline V gene sequence: CDR1 MNHEY, CDR2 SVGAGI.

The rearrangement joins TRBV7-2 to TRBJ2-2; D gene unclear. The CDR3 totals 13 residues. The germline gives CDR1 SGHTA, CDR2 FQGNSA. Trimming removed 4 bases from V and 6 bases from J, with 9 bases in between. The CDR3 coding sequence is TGTGCCAGCAGCTCTTTCCCCGCCGGGGAGCTGTTTTTT. Translating gives CASSSFPAGELFF.

The V call is TRBV6-5, the J call TRBJ1-5, with TRBD1 as a possible D gene (6 bases). The germline V gene has CDR1 MNHEY and CDR2 SVGAGI. The CDR3 has 15 residues. V was shortened by 5 bases and J by 1 base, with 12 bases between the two germline ends. The CDR3 region has the DNA TGTGCCAGCAGTCCACCGGGGGGCAGCAATCAGCCCCAGCATTTT. Translating it yields CASSPPGGSNQPQHF.

The CDR3 protein is CASSIGQGVGNEQFF. The CDR3 nucleotides are TGTGCCAGTAGTATCGGACAGGGGGTCGGCAATGAGCAGTTCTTC. The chain employs TRBV19 and TRBJ2-1; 10 positions match TRBD1. The germline V gene has CDR1 LNHDA and CDR2 SQIVND (reference sequence). The trim removed 3 bases at V and 6 bases at J, leaving 5 bases unmatched. This CDR3 comprises 15 residues. The full variable domain, its missing parts supplied by reference TRBV19 and TRBJ2-1, is DGGITQSPKYLFRKEGQNVTLSCEQNLNHDAMYWYRQDPGQGLRLIYYSQIVNDFQKGDIAEGYSVSREKKESFPLTVTSAQKNPTAFYLCASSIGQGVGNEQFFGPGTRLTVL.

In its sample, this clone was seen once. The chain employs TRBV7-8 and TRBJ2-7; D unclear. In germline, CDR1 is SGHVS, CDR2 FQNEAQ. This CDR3 has 13 amino acids. Trimming stripped 3 bases from V and 2 bases from J, with 8 bases between. The CDR3 here is CASSFRLTYEQYF. CDR3 coding DNA: TGTGCCAGCAGCTTTAGACTCACCTACGAGCAGTACTTC.

The chain links TRBV5-1 to TRBJ2-2; 8 nucleotides agree with TRBD2. CDR1 is SGHRS, CDR2 YFSETQ, per germline. CDR3 size: 16 residues. J gave up 3 bases and V 0 bases, and 4 bases lay outside the gene matches. The CDR3: CASSLVPSGYTGELFF. The CDR3 DNA sequence: TGCGCCAGCAGCTTGGTTCCTAGCGGGTACACCGGGGAGCTGTTTTTT.

This chain links TRBV28 with TRBJ1-2; tentatively, D is TRBD1 (5 bases). This CDR3 contains 12 residues. Deletions cut 8 bases from V and 4 bases from J, with 11 bases between. In germline, CDR1 is MDHEN, CDR2 SYDVKM. The CDR3 bases are TGTGCCAGCCGCGGGACGGGCTATGGCTACACCTTC. Its translation: CASRGTGYGYTF.

The rearrangement joins TRBV10-1 to TRBJ2-1; TRBD2 matches 9 bases. Looked up from germline, CDR1 is WNHNN and CDR2 is SYGVQD (reference sequence). The ends lost 6 bases at V and 7 bases at J; junction bases unmatched: 7. The CDR3 has 14 amino acids. CDR3: CASSAGLALNEQFF. Written as DNA, the CDR3 is TGCGCCAGCAGCGCGGGACTAGCCTTGAATGAGCAGTTCTTC.

V usage is TRBV6-6 and J usage is TRBJ2-1; perhaps TRBD2 as D (6 bases). Trimming left V 4 bases short and J 6 bases short, with 19 bases between. The CDR3 runs to 16 residues. Looked up from germline, CDR1 is MNHNY and CDR2 is SVGAGI (reference sequence). CDR3 protein: CASSSTTTSWFNEQFF. CDR3 in DNA: TGTGCCAGCAGTTCAACGACGACTAGTTGGTTCAATGAGCAGTTCTTC.

The chain recombines TRBV27 with TRBJ1-2; 9 nucleotides align to TRBD1. Trimming cost V 10 bases and J 8 bases; bases outside gene matches: 11. CDR3 size: 13 residues. Germline CDR1 reads MNHEY; CDR2 reads SMNVEV (reference sequence). This CDR3 is CATLSGTGKGYTF. In DNA, the CDR3 is TGTGCCACCCTTTCCGGGACAGGGAAGGGCTACACCTTC.

The rearrangement links TRBV5-1 to TRBJ2-7, with 7 bases lining up with TRBD1. The CDR3 length is 15 residues. Trimming took 4 bases from V and 3 from J; bases not matched to a gene: 10. Germline V gene lookup returns CDR1 SGHRS and CDR2 YFSETQ. CDR3 nucleotide sequence: TGCGCCAGCAGCCAGCTAGACAGGGCCGGCTACGAGCAGTACTTC. Translating gives CASSQLDRAGYEQYF.

This clone was found once. The rearrangement joins TRBV5-4 to TRBJ1-2, with D perhaps TRBD1 (5 bases). Trimming pared 0 bases from V and 7 bases from J, leaving 16 bases between. The germline gives CDR1 SGHNT, CDR2 YYREEE (reference sequence). The CDR3 consists of 15 residues. In nucleotides, the CDR3 is TGTGCCAGCAGCTTGGTTGGGGGGGACGTAGGTGGCTACACCTTC. It specifies CASSLVGGDVGGYTF.

The rearrangement joins TRBV29-1 to TRBJ1-2, with D hard to call. V was clipped by 4 bases and J by 8 bases, with 11 bases between them. Germline lookup yields CDR1 SQVTM and CDR2 ANQGSEA. This CDR3 has 11 amino acids. CDR3 protein: CSVGLSGGYTF. The CDR3 nucleotides read TGCAGCGTTGGTTTAAGCGGAGGCTACACCTTC. Variable domain in full (rest from reference TRBV29-1 and TRBJ1-2): SAVISQKPSRDICQRGTSLTIQCQVDSQVTMMFWYRQQPGQSLTLIATANQGSEATYESGFVIDKFPISRPNLTFSTLTVSNMSPEDSSIYLCSVGLSGGYTFGSGTRLTVV.

This CDR3 reads CASRATGVTEAFF. The CDR3 coding sequence is TGTGCCAGCAGGGCAACAGGGGTCACTGAAGCTTTCTTT. V and J are TRBV7-6 and TRBJ1-1; 7 positions agree with TRBD1. CDR1 and CDR2 (germline): SGHVS, FNYEAQ. The CDR3 is made up of 13 amino acids. J lost 4 bases, V lost 6 bases, and 5 bases had no gene match.

This clone has more than one count but fewer than ten. J is TRBJ2-1 and V is TRBV4-1, with D perhaps matching TRBD2 (5 bases). The V end lost 2 bases, the J end lost 2 bases, and 25 bases lay between the germline ends. The length of the CDR3 is 20 residues. Germline CDR1 is MGHRA and CDR2 is YSYEKL. The CDR3, as DNA: TGCGCCAGCAGCCAAAGGACCCTTGGTGGGAGCGGCAGAACCTACAATGAGCAGTTCTTC. Translation gives CASSQRTLGGSGRTYNEQFF.